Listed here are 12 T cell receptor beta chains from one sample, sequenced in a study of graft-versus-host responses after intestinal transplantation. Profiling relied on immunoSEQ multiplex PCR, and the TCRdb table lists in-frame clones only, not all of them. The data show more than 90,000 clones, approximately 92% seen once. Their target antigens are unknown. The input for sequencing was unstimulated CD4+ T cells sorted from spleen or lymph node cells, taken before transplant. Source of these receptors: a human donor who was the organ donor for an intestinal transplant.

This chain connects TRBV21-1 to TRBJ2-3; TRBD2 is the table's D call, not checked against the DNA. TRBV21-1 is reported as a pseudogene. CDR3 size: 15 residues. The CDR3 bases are TGTGCCAGCAGCCTAAGGGTACTAGCGGGAGAAAGGCAGTATTTT. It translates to CASSLRVLAGERQYF.

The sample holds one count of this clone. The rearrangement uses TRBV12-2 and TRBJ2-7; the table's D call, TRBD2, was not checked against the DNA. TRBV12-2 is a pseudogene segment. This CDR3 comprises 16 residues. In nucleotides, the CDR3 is TGTGCAAGTCGCTTAGTGTGGCTGCGGAGCTCCTACGAGCAGTACTTC. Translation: CASRLVWLRSSYEQYF.

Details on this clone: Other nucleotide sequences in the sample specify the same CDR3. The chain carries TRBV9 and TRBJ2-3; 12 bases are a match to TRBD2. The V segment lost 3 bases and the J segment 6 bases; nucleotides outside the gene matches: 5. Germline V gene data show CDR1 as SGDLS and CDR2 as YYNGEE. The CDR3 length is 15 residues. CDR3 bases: TGTGCCAGCAGCGCAGGACTAGCGGGAACGGATACGCAGTATTTT. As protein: CASSAGLAGTDTQYF. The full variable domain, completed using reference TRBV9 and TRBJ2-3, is DSGVTQTPKHLITATGQRVTLRCSPRSGDLSVYWYQQSLDQGLQFLIQYYNGEERAKGNILERFSAQQFPDLHSELNLSSLELGDSALYFCASSAGLAGTDTQYFGPGTRLTVL.

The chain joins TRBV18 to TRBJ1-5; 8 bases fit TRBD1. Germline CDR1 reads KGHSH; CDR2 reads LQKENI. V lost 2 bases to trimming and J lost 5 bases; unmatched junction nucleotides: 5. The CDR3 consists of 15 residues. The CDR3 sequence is CASSPRTGLHQPQHF. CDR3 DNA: TGTGCCAGCTCACCAAGGACAGGGTTACATCAGCCCCAGCATTTT.

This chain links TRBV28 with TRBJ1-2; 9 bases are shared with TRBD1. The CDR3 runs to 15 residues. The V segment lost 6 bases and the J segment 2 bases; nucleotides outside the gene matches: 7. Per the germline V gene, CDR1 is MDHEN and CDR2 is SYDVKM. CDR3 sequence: CASRSGTGLNYGYTF. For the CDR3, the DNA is TGTGCCAGCAGATCCGGGACAGGGTTGAACTATGGCTACACCTTC.

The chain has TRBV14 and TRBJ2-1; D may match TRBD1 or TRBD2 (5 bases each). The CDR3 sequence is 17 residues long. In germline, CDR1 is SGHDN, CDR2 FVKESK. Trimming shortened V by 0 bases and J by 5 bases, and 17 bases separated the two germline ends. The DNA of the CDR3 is TGTGCCAGCAGCCAAGAGAGGGGCAGGGCCCTTAACAATGAGCAGTTCTTC. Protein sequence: CASSQERGRALNNEQFF.

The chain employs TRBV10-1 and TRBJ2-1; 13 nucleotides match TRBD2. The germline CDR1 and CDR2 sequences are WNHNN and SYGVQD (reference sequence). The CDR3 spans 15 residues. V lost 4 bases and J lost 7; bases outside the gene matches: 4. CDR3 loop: CASSGGTSGVNEQFF. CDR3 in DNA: TGCGCCAGCAGTGGGGGGACTAGCGGGGTAAATGAGCAGTTCTTC.

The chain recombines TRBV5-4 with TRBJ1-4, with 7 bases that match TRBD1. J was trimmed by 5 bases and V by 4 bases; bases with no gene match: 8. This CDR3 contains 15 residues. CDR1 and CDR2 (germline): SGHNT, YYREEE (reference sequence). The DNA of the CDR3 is TGTGCCAGCAGCGAGACGGGACAGTTGAATGAAAAACTGTTTTTT. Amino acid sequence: CASSETGQLNEKLFF.

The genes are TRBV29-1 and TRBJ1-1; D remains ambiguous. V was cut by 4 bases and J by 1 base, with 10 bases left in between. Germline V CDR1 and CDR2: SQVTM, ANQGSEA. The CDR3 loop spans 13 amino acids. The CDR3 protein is CSVGAAWNTEAFF. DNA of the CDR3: TGCAGCGTTGGGGCAGCATGGAACACTGAAGCTTTCTTT.

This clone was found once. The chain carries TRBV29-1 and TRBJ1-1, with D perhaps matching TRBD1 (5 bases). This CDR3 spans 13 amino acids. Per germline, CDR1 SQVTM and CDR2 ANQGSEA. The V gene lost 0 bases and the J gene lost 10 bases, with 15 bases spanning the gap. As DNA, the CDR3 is TGCAGCGTTGAAGAGACCGTGGGGGTTTCAGCTTTCTTT. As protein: CSVEETVGVSAFF.

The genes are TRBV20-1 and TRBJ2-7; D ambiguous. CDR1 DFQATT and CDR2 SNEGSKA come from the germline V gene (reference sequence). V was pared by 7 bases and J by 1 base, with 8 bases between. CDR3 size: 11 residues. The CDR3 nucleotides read TGCAGTGTTTGGGGTTCCTACGAGCAGTACTTC. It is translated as CSVWGSYEQYF.

CDR3: CASRLTSGSGTGELFF. The CDR3 nucleotides read TGTGCCAGCAGACTGACTAGCGGGAGTGGGACCGGGGAGCTGTTTTTT. V gene TRBV7-2 combines with J gene TRBJ2-2, with TRBD2 identical over 12 bases. The germline V gene has CDR1 SGHTA and CDR2 FQGNSA. V trimming: 6 bases; J trimming: 5 bases; junction bases outside the gene matches: 7. This CDR3 is 16 amino acids long. Complete variable domain (other parts from reference TRBV7-2 and TRBJ2-2): GAGVSQSPSNKVTEKGKDVELRCDPISGHTALYWYRQSLGQGLEFLIYFQGNSAPDKSGLPSDRFSAERTGGSVSTLTIQRTQQEDSAVYLCASRLTSGSGTGELFFGEGSRLTVL.